This T cell receptor beta chain was obtained from a study of blood T cell repertoires in COVID-19 (TCRdb year 2020). As for the study more broadly: Samples from collaborators originated in the United States, Italy and Spain and spanned both the acute and convalescent phases of COVID-19. Sample metadata almost always included a de-identified subject ID, COVID-19 status, age in years and sex. The material from the prospective study consisted of cDNA or gDNA derived from T cells, B-cell-depleted T cells, or PBMCs. Where HLA class I and class II types were available, the types were taken from metadata supplied by the sample provider, not from assay-based typing. Subjects who had been exposed to COVID-19, were actively infected with it, or had recovered from it provided the deeply sampled blood TCRbeta repertoires that made up the dataset. The repertoires were released in a freely available public database intended as a resource for research on the immune response to SARS-CoV-2. The samples were drawn from the first 160 participants of the ongoing ImmuneRACE study and from some 1,300 subjects provided by 6 global collaborators.

Overall results and qualifications from the work: The quantity of clinical and demographic metadata differed by source and by participant and was supplied without curation.

The CDR1 and CDR2 encoded by the germline V gene are SGHDN and FVKESK. Inclusive of the bounding cysteine and phenylalanine, the CDR3 is 13 residues long. The only DNA kept is the CDR3, 39 bases in frame from the first base. Trimming removed 6 bases from V and 9 bases from J; the gene matches leave 9 bases unexplained. One collaborating source in Seattle enrolled patients while the patients were actively infected and followed the patients over time throughout the course of disease. Collaborating institutions collected whole blood in K2EDTA tubes following their own protocols. Collaborator samples were shipped for TCRbeta analysis as frozen whole blood, isolated PBMCs, or DNA extracted from either sample type. Points on this clone: Which antigen it targets is not known. Within one base of it there is no much larger clone, and no base qualities were kept.

TCRbeta CDR3 regions were amplified from genomic DNA using the immunoSEQ Assay, a bias-controlled multiplex PCR. In the source study's methods: The number of nucleated cells in each sample was estimated from the amplification of reference gene primers within the assay. To quantify the absolute abundance of each unique TCRbeta CDR3 rearrangement, sequence reads were collapsed and filtered. For each sample, productive Simpson clonality was calculated by taking the square root of Simpson's diversity index across productive rearrangements. Entries here come from immuneACCESS through TCRdb and include only in-frame sequences with V and J called. Some clones fail to appear in such tables; in the studies checked, an unresolved V gene covers under half of the shortfall, and the cause of the remainder is unknown. V and J calls and clone size follow that table, whereas D and trimming were derived from the DNA. The sample records about 220,000 clones, 82% of which are singletons. The top ten constitute about 5% of the sample.

This receptor was identified in a woman in her seventies with COVID-19, enrolled during active disease. The specimen sequenced was peripheral blood. The V gene is TRBV14 and the J gene is TRBJ2-3, with 7 bases matching TRBD2. The DNA sequence reads TGTGCCAGCAGTAAGTCAGGGACTAAGACGCAGTATTTT. This translates into CASSKSGTKTQYF.